The present entry profiles one TCR beta chain with its context. At one boundary the junction diverges from the germline segment, which might be a read error. This entry is derived from a study of blood T cell repertoires in COVID-19. Study details: T cells, B-cell-depleted T cells, or PBMCs supplied cDNA or gDNA.

In the original analysis: Amplifying reference gene primers gave estimates of nucleated cell counts. Sequenced by immunoSEQ multiplex PCR; TCRdb stores in-frame clones only, minus some. Clonal size and the V and J genes are those of that table, whereas D and trimming came from the DNA. The sample lists 220,000 or so clones; roughly 86% were seen once. Clinical history as reported by participants underpinned cohort assignment. All recovered Cohort 3 donors got two negative PCRs, got clearance, or saw symptom resolution. The germline V gene has CDR1 SGHTS and CDR2 YDEGEE. The CDR3 has 13 amino acids. The sequence was collected from a woman in her 50s who had recovered from COVID-19. The chain employs TRBV5-8 and TRBJ2-5; D is possibly TRBD2 (7 bases). Input material: PBMCs or T cells enriched from blood (not recorded which). This CDR3 reads CASSFLRGGNTHF. The CDR3 DNA reads TGTGCCAGCAGCTTCCTGAGGGGGGGCAATACGCACTTC.